This TCR beta chain was sequenced for a study of CD8 T cells in ankylosing spondylitis. This clonotype was recorded at least ten times. This CDR3 contains 13 residues. V was clipped by 6 bases and J by 5 bases; unmatched bases: 3. TCRdb redid the calling of the 5' RACE reads with MiXCR, one entry per CDR3 protein. This repertoire shows roughly 250,000 distinct CDR3 sequences, 8% to 9.5% found once; its top ten account for over 6.5%. This rearrangement joins TRBV12-3 or TRBV12-4 to TRBJ2-3, with 9 bases identical to TRBD1. This sequence originates from a male donor with ankylosing spondylitis or in good health (not recorded which). The sample was blood, either unsorted or a sorted T cell fraction (not recorded which). This chain's CDR3 is CASRTTGGDTQYF. CDR3 DNA sequence: TGTGCCAGCAGGACGACAGGGGGAGATACGCAGTATTTT.